This T cell receptor beta chain comes out of a study of blood T cell repertoires in COVID-19. Study information: T cells, B-cell-depleted T cells, or PBMCs supplied cDNA or gDNA.

This clone is a singleton in its sample. Libraries were prepared by immunoSEQ multiplex PCR; TCRdb keeps only in-frame clonotypes and omits some of them. In the table there are approximately 80,000 clones, over 70% of which are singletons. The CDR3 is 15 amino acids. The V gene's germline CDR1 is LNHDA and CDR2 SQIVND (reference sequence). Trimming at V came to 1 base and at J to 5 bases, leaving 6 bases not matched to a gene. The specimen was peripheral blood. The V call is TRBV19, the J call TRBJ2-7, with 9 bases fitting TRBD1. This clonotype was obtained from a human donor in a cohort sampled during active COVID-19. As DNA, the CDR3 is TGTGCCAGTAGTATAGTTACAGGGGGCCAGGACGAGCAGTACTTC. It codes for CASSIVTGGQDEQYF.